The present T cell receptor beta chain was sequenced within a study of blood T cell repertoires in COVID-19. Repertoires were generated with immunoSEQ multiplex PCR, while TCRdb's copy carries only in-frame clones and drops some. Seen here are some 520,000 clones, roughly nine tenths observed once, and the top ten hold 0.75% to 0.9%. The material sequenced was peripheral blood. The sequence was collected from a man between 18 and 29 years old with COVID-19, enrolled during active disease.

CDR3 DNA: TGTGCCAGTAGCAACCGGGACAACTCTGGAAACACCATATATTTT. Residues: CASSNRDNSGNTIYF. The chain carries TRBV19 and TRBJ1-3, with D possibly TRBD1 on 6 matching bases. This CDR3 contains 15 residues. Germline V CDR1 and CDR2: LNHDA, SQIVND (reference sequence). Trimming removed 6 bases from V and 0 bases from J, with 12 bases in between. Drawing the rest from reference TRBV19 and TRBJ1-3, the complete variable domain is DGGITQSPKYLFRKEGQNVTLSCEQNLNHDAMYWYRQDPGQGLRLIYYSQIVNDFQKGDIAEGYSVSREKKESFPLTVTSAQKNPTAFYLCASSNRDNSGNTIYFGEGSWLTVV.